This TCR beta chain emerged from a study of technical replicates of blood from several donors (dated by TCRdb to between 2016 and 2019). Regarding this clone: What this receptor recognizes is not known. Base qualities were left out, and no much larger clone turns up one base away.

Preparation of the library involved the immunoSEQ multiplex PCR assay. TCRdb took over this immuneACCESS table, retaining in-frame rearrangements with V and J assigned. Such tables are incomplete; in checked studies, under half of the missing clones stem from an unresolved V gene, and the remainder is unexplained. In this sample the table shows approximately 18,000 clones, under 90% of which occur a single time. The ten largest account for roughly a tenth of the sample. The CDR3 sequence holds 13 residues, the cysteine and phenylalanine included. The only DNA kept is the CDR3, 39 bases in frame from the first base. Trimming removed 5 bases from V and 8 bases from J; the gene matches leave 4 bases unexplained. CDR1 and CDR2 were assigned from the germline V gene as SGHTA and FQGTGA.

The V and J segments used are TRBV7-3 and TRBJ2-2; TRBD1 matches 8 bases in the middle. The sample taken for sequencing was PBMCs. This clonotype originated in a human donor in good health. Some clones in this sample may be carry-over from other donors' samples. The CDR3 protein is CASSADRVGELFF. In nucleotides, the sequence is TGTGCCAGCAGCGCGGACAGGGTTGGGGAGCTGTTTTTT. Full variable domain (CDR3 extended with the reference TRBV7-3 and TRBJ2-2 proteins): GAGVSQTPSNKVTEKGKYVELRCDPISGHTALYWYRQSLGQGPEFLIYFQGTGAADDSGLPNDRFFAVRPEGSVSTLKIQRTERGDSAVYLCASSADRVGELFFGEGSRLTVL.